Listed below are T cell receptor beta chains from one sample, sequenced in a study of T cells in Graves' hyperthyroidism and ophthalmopathy. One entry per CDR3 protein, called by TCRdb with MiXCR from the multiplex PCR reads. The sample contains about 640,000 distinct CDR3 sequences, more than 14% of which appear only once. Sample: blood. These TCRs come from a woman aged 45 to 65 with Graves' ophthalmopathy. Both conserved end residues are part of each CDR3. D genes are given only for firm matches. Rows may omit the clone size; those that give it use once, few, many or a size class.

size,V,D,J,DNA,CDR3
many,TRBV6-2/TRBV6-3,.,TRBJ2-7,TGTGCCAGCAGACTGACCGCAGGGGCCGAGCAGTACTTC,CASRLTAGAEQYF
many,TRBV5-1,TRBD1,TRBJ2-7,TGCGCCAGCAGCTTGGTGGTGGGGACAGGTAGCGAGCAGTACTTC,CASSLVVGTGSEQYF
many,TRBV5-1,.,TRBJ2-1,TGCGCCAGCAGTACCGGGACTCCTCTTGTTGATGAGCAGTTCTTC,CASSTGTPLVDEQFF
few,TRBV18,TRBD2,TRBJ2-1,TGTGCCAGCTCACCCGGACTAGCGGGAGGTGGTCAGTTCTTC,CASSPGLAGGGQFF
.,TRBV28,TRBD1,TRBJ1-1,TGTGCCAGCACCCTGACAGGGGGCTTCATGAACACTGAAGCTTTCTTT,CASTLTGGFMNTEAFF
few,TRBV5-4,TRBD2,TRBJ2-5,TGTGCCAGCAGCTTGGATCCTAGCGGACAAGAGACCCAGTACTTC,CASSLDPSGQETQYF
many,TRBV2,.,TRBJ1-1,TGTGCCAGCAGTATTACAGGATCGGTAGGAGCTTTCTTT,CASSITGSVGAFF
many,TRBV3-1,.,TRBJ1-1,TGTGCCAGCAGCCAAGAGGATGGGAGGAGGGCTTTCTTT,CASSQEDGRRAFF
.,TRBV7-2,.,TRBJ2-1,TGTGCCAGCAGCTTACGTAGGGGAAACAATGAGCAGCTCTTC,CASSLRRGNNEQLF
.,TRBV6-1,TRBD1,TRBJ2-3,TGTGCCAGCAGTATTCTCGGGACAGGCACAGATACGCAGTATTTT,CASSILGTGTDTQYF
.,TRBV6-2/TRBV6-3,.,TRBJ2-1,TGTGCCAGCAGGAACCCGGGCAATGAGCAGTTCTTC,CASRNPGNEQFF
many,TRBV7-2,TRBD1,TRBJ2-5,TGTGCCAGCAGCAAAGACAGGGGGGGAGAGACCCAGTACTTC,CASSKDRGGETQYF
many,TRBV7-2,TRBD1,TRBJ2-7,TGTGCCAGCAGCATCGGACAGGGACGATACGAGCAGTACTTC,CASSIGQGRYEQYF
few,TRBV7-2,TRBD1,TRBJ2-4,TGTGCCAGCAGCTTTCCAGGGACAGACAAGTACTTC,CASSFPGTDKYF
many,TRBV7-3,.,TRBJ1-1,TGTGCCAGCAGCGCGGGACGGGCGAACACTGAAGCTTTCTTT,CASSAGRANTEAFF
many,TRBV27,.,TRBJ2-5,TGTGCCAGCAGTTGGGTCTTAGGGGCGGAATCAAACCCCACACAAGAGACCCAGTACTTC,CASSWVLGAESNPTQETQYF
.,TRBV12-3/TRBV12-4,.,TRBJ2-1,TGTGCCAGCAGCCCCGTTGTAACCCGCTCCTACAATGAGCAGTTCTTC,CASSPVVTRSYNEQFF
.,TRBV7-3,.,TRBJ2-5,TGTGCCAGCAGCTCCGGCGGTGTCACTTGGGGAGAGACTCAGTACTTC,CASSSGGVTWGETQYF
many,TRBV29-1,.,TRBJ2-1,TGCAGCGTTGAATACGGTGTTGATGCAGGGAGCTCCTACAATGAGCAGTTCTTC,CSVEYGVDAGSSYNEQFF
many,TRBV5-1,.,TRBJ2-7,TGCGCCAGCAGCTTGATACAGGGACTAACCTACGAGCAGTACTTC,CASSLIQGLTYEQYF
.,TRBV25-1,TRBD2,TRBJ2-2,TGTGCCAGCAGTGCCCAGCGGGAGGAACGGGAGCTGTTTTTT,CASSAQREERELFF
.,TRBV9,.,TRBJ2-1,TGTGCCAGCAGCGCGGCCGGGACTCTCTACAATGAGCAGTTCTTC,CASSAAGTLYNEQFF
.,TRBV29-1,.,TRBJ1-2,TGCAGCGTTGTGTGGGCAAGAAACTATGGCTACACCTTC,CSVVWARNYGYTF
.,TRBV29-1,TRBD2,TRBJ2-1,TGCAGCGCCGCCCCAAGAGCGGGGAGCTCCTACAATGAGCAGTTCTTC,CSAAPRAGSSYNEQFF